Shown below are 16 T cell receptor beta chains from a single sample sequenced in a study of blood T cell repertoires in COVID-19. Libraries were prepared by immunoSEQ multiplex PCR; TCRdb keeps only in-frame clonotypes and omits some of them. The data show 57,000 or so clones, roughly 80% seen once. The sequenced sample was peripheral blood. Receptors were obtained from a woman of 80 years or more with active or convalescent COVID-19.

This chain uses TRBV7-3 with TRBJ1-2; D not certain. Trimming took off 5 bases at V and 5 bases at J, with 15 bases between the two ends. The germline V gene has CDR1 SGHTA and CDR2 FQGTGA. This CDR3 is 14 amino acids long. CDR3 in amino acids: CASSPSGSYYGYTF. As DNA, the CDR3 is TGTGCCAGCAGCCCGTCCGGGAGTTATTATGGCTACACCTTC.

This chain joins TRBV3-1 (or the pseudogene TRBV3-2) and TRBJ2-1; TRBD2 is a possible D gene (5 bases). The CDR3 consists of 12 residues. Per germline, CDR1 LGHDT and CDR2 YNNKEL (reference sequence). V was trimmed by 1 base and J by 10 bases, leaving 8 bases between them. CDR3 coding DNA: TGTGCCAGCAGCCAAGGCGAGGGCGAGCAGTTCTTC. Amino acid sequence: CASSQGEGEQFF.

The genes are TRBV5-1 and TRBJ1-1; 7 nucleotides line up with TRBD1. This CDR3 has 15 amino acids. V was pared by 1 base and J by 1 base, with 4 bases of the junction left unmatched. Per germline, CDR1 SGHRS and CDR2 YFSETQ. As DNA, the CDR3 is TGCGCCAGCAGCTTGTTTTCAGGGGGGAACACTGAAGCTTTCTTT. Translation gives CASSLFSGGNTEAFF.

The chain carries TRBV6-6 and TRBJ1-6; 8 positions agree with TRBD1. CDR1 MNHNY and CDR2 SVGAGI come from the germline V gene (reference sequence). The J segment lost 7 bases and the V segment lost 11 bases, leaving 4 bases of the junction unmatched. CDR3 length: 12 amino acids. The CDR3 loop reads CALGTGNSPLHF. The CDR3 bases are TGTGCCTTGGGGACAGGCAATTCACCCCTCCACTTT.

This clone was picked up a small number of times. Here the CDR3 reads CASSYGHFRDSVSSYNEQFF. The CDR3 DNA is TGTGCCAGCAGCTATGGACATTTCCGGGACAGCGTGAGCTCCTACAATGAGCAGTTCTTC. This sequence joins TRBV5-4 and TRBJ2-1, with 7 bases fitting TRBD1. The CDR3 loop spans 20 amino acids. V lost 3 bases to trimming and J lost 0 bases; unmatched junction nucleotides: 18. The germline V gene encodes CDR1 SGHNT and CDR2 YYREEE (reference sequence).

This chain joins TRBV11-2 and TRBJ1-1, with unresolved D. The CDR3 spans 12 residues. Looked up from germline, CDR1 is SGHAT and CDR2 is FQNNGV. Deletions cut 7 bases from V and 3 bases from J, with 9 bases between. CDR3 sequence: CASTPRDTEAFF. CDR3 coding DNA: TGTGCCAGCACCCCGAGGGACACTGAAGCTTTCTTT.

The J gene is TRBJ2-5, the V gene TRBV3-1 (or the pseudogene TRBV3-2); a possible D gene is TRBD2 (5 bases). This CDR3 has 12 residues. From germline, CDR1 is LGHDT and CDR2 YNNKEL (reference sequence). V was shortened by 3 bases and J by 13 bases, with 15 bases between the two germline ends. Written as DNA, the CDR3 is TGTGCCAGCAGCCAGGGGAGTCTAAAGGGGTACTTC. Amino acid sequence: CASSQGSLKGYF.

The chain uses TRBV2 and TRBJ1-1; 9 bases match TRBD1. Trimming removed 6 bases from V and 3 bases from J; junction bases left unmatched: 5. This CDR3 contains 14 residues. From germline, CDR1 is SNHLY and CDR2 FYNNEI. The CDR3 region is CASSQDRGYTEAFF. DNA for the CDR3: TGTGCCAGCAGCCAGGACAGGGGCTACACTGAAGCTTTCTTT.

V usage is TRBV12-3 or TRBV12-4 and J usage is TRBJ1-6; D unresolved. Trimming removed 5 bases at V and 13 bases at J, with 15 bases between. The CDR3 covers 13 residues. The DNA of the CDR3 is TGTGCCAGCAGTACCAACCTAGAAACGCCCCTCCACTTT. It specifies CASSTNLETPLHF.

This clone was seen just once. The chain links TRBV6-5 to TRBJ2-5; a weak D match, TRBD1 (6 bases). The CDR3 consists of 13 residues. The V end was cut by 6 bases, the J end by 5 bases, with 13 bases between. Per the germline V gene, CDR1 is MNHEY and CDR2 is SVGAGI. CDR3: CASRPTGYETQYF. Written as DNA, the CDR3 is TGTGCCAGCAGGCCAACAGGGTATGAGACCCAGTACTTC.

J is TRBJ1-2 and V is TRBV19, with a weak D call TRBD1 (5 bases). The CDR3 has 15 residues. Trimming removed 4 bases at V and 7 bases at J, with 19 bases between. Germline CDR1 LNHDA, CDR2 SQIVND (reference sequence). CDR3 amino acids: CASSTYQGRRSGYTF. DNA of the CDR3: TGTGCCAGTAGTACGTATCAGGGTCGGCGATCTGGCTACACCTTC.

The rearrangement links TRBV19 to TRBJ1-6; TRBD1 agrees at 7 bases. The trim removed 4 bases at V and 10 bases at J, leaving 7 bases unmatched. The CDR3 spans 14 residues. Germline V gene data show CDR1 as LNHDA and CDR2 as SQIVND (reference sequence). As DNA, the CDR3 is TGTGCCAGTAGTACGGACAGGAGTGGGTCACCCCTCCACTTT. It codes for CASSTDRSGSPLHF.

A few counts support this clone. This rearrangement joins TRBV6-4 to TRBJ1-2; 7 nucleotides agree with TRBD1. The germline gives CDR1 MRHNA, CDR2 SNTAGT. The CDR3 extends over 14 amino acids. V shed 6 bases and J 2 bases; nucleotides not matched to a gene: 6. CDR3 coding DNA: TGTGCCAGCAGGCCGGGACAGCTGAACTATGGCTACACCTTC. Translated, it gives CASRPGQLNYGYTF.

The chain couples TRBV9 to TRBJ2-3, with 8 bases matching TRBD2. The CDR3 length is 14 residues. Germline trimming cut 6 bases from V and 5 bases from J; bases unmatched to any gene: 8. CDR1 is SGDLS and CDR2 is YYNGEE in the germline V gene. CDR3 sequence: CASTAGVQGDTQYF. Here the CDR3 DNA reads TGTGCCAGCACAGCGGGGGTTCAGGGAGATACGCAGTATTTT.

The V gene is TRBV7-8, the J gene TRBJ2-1; the D is unclear. Deletions cut 3 bases from V and 6 bases from J, with 12 bases between. The CDR3 consists of 14 residues. Germline values: CDR1 SGHVS, CDR2 FQNEAQ. Here the CDR3 DNA reads TGTGCCAGCAGCTTTGTGAGTGCTGGCAATGAGCAGTTCTTC. Amino acids: CASSFVSAGNEQFF.

The rearrangement uses TRBV14 and TRBJ2-5; 8 positions match TRBD1. The ends lost 1 base at V and 5 bases at J; junction bases unmatched: 9. Germline V gene sequence: CDR1 SGHDN, CDR2 FVKESK. The CDR3 has 16 amino acids. The CDR3 DNA sequence: TGTGCCAGCAGCCAAGCGCTTGGCAGGGGGCCTGAGACCCAGTACTTC. Amino acids: CASSQALGRGPETQYF.